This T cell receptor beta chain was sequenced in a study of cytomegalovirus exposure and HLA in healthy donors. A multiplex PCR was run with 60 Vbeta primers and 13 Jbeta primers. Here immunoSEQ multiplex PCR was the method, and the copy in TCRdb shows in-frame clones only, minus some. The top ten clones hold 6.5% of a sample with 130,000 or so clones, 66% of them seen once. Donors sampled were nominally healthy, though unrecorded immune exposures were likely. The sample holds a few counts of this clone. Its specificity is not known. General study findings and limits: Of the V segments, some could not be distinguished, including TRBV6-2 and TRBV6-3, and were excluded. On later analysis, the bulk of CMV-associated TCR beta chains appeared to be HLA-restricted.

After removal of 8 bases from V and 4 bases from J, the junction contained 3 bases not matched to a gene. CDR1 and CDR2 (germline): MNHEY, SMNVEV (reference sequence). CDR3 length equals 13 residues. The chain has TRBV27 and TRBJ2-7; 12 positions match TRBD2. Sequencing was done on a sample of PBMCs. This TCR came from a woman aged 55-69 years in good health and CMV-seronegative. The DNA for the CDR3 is TGTGCCAGCGCGACTAGCGGGAGTTACGAGCAGTACTTC. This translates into CASATSGSYEQYF.